The 29 T cell receptor beta chains presented below share a single source sample, sequenced in a study of post-analysis software for immune sequencing data. Their antigen targets remain unknown. Points from the study as a whole: TRBV segments more frequent in patients than in controls numbered roughly 5 and included TRBV5-6, TRBV5-1 and TRBV20-1.

The authors incorporated unique molecular identifiers into the TCR beta cDNA libraries. Each CDR3 protein gets one entry after TCRdb re-called the PCR reads with MiXCR. The sample shows roughly 400,000 distinct CDR3 sequences, approximately 42% of them seen only once. The sequencing sample was made of blood. The receptors shown here come from a girl aged 2 to 10 with multiple sclerosis.

The chain carries TRBV4-1 and TRBJ2-1; possible D gene TRBD2, 5 bases. CDR3 size: 16 residues. Germline lookup yields CDR1 MGHRA and CDR2 YSYEKL. V gave up 4 bases and J gave up 6 bases, with 19 bases separating them. The chain's CDR3 is CASSPSASHTFNEQFF. In nucleotides, the CDR3 is TGCGCCAGCAGCCCTTCGGCTAGCCATACCTTCAATGAGCAGTTCTTC.

This clonotype was recorded many times. The chain uses TRBV29-1 and TRBJ2-5; D ambiguous. Germline values: CDR1 SQVTM, CDR2 ANQGSEA. The ends were cut back, 7 bases at V and 0 bases at J, with 18 bases in the middle. The CDR3 runs 15 residues. The CDR3 protein is CSAPWSDLNQETQYF. The CDR3 DNA reads as TGCAGCGCCCCATGGAGCGACTTAAACCAAGAGACCCAGTACTTC.

The V call is TRBV10-3, the J call TRBJ2-5, with D uncertain. V gave up 2 bases and J gave up 1 base, with 11 bases separating them. The CDR3 is 15 residues long. Germline assignment: CDR1 ENHRY and CDR2 SYGVKD. The CDR3: CAISEEGSLQETQYF. In DNA form, the CDR3 reads TGTGCCATCAGTGAGGAAGGCAGCCTCCAAGAGACCCAGTACTTC.

This clonotype has at least ten counts. The chain couples TRBV12-5 to TRBJ1-2; the D is unclear. CDR3 size: 12 residues. V lost 6 bases and J lost 8, with 13 bases in between. CDR1 and CDR2 (germline): LGHNT, FRNRAP. CDR3 sequence reads: CASGPSSWGYTF. The DNA of the CDR3 is TGTGCTAGTGGCCCCTCATCTTGGGGCTACACCTTC.

The V gene is TRBV6-2 or TRBV6-3, the J gene TRBJ2-5; TRBD2 aligns across 9 bases. This CDR3 comprises 15 residues. Germline CDR1 and CDR2: MNHEY and SVGEGT. J gave up 5 bases and V 6 bases, and 10 bases lay outside the gene matches. The CDR3 DNA sequence: TGTGCCAGCAGAACTCCGCGGGGGGGCCGGGAGACCCAGTACTTC. It is translated as CASRTPRGGRETQYF.

CDR3 DNA: TGTGCCAGCCGAATTAGCGGGGCCTACAATGAGCAGTTCTTC. Its translation: CASRISGAYNEQFF. The rearrangement links TRBV12-3 or TRBV12-4 to TRBJ2-1, with TRBD2 matching over 8 bases. The V segment lost 8 bases and the J segment 2 bases; nucleotides outside the gene matches: 5. The CDR3 loop spans 14 amino acids.

A few counts support this clonotype. V and J are TRBV24-1 and TRBJ2-3, with 8 nucleotides matching TRBD1. Looked up from germline, CDR1 is KGHDR and CDR2 is SFDVKD. The CDR3 consists of 13 residues. The junction had 3 bases not matched to a gene; V was cut back by 6 bases and J by 5 bases. CDR3 protein: CATSITGGDTQYF. The CDR3 DNA sequence: TGTGCCACCAGTATTACAGGGGGAGATACGCAGTATTTT.

This clonotype has ten or more counts. V is TRBV6-5 and J is TRBJ2-7; 8 nucleotides line up with TRBD1. Germline V CDR1 and CDR2: MNHEY, SVGAGI. CDR3 length equals 14 residues. Trimming took 6 bases from V and 2 from J; bases not matched to a gene: 6. Written as DNA, the CDR3 is TGTGCCAGCAGCTCACCGGACAGGGCCTACGAGCAGTACTTC. Protein sequence: CASSSPDRAYEQYF.

This clonotype was seen a handful of times. V gene TRBV5-1 combines with J gene TRBJ2-7; 8 nucleotides line up with TRBD1. With V trimmed by 0 bases and J by 2 bases, 7 bases remained unmatched. The CDR3 is made up of 16 amino acids. Germline values: CDR1 SGHRS, CDR2 YFSETQ. The CDR3 sequence: CASSLVATGAPYEQYF. The CDR3 DNA is TGCGCCAGCAGCTTGGTTGCGACAGGGGCCCCCTACGAGCAGTACTTC.

This clonotype has just a few counts. The chain employs TRBV29-1 and TRBJ1-1, with a tentative D call TRBD1 (5 bases). Germline CDR1 SQVTM, CDR2 ANQGSEA. Trimming stripped 3 bases from V and 9 bases from J, with 11 bases between. CDR3 length: 11 residues. CDR3 sequence: CSVDDRRKAFF. The CDR3 DNA sequence: TGCAGCGTTGACGACAGAAGAAAAGCTTTCTTT.

The chain combines TRBV24-1 with TRBJ1-2; 7 bases align to TRBD1. The germline V gene has CDR1 KGHDR and CDR2 SFDVKD. This CDR3 is 16 amino acids long. V was clipped by 7 bases and J by 6 bases; unmatched bases: 16. This CDR3 reads CATRGTPGQQGDGYTF. CDR3 sequence (DNA): TGTGCCACCAGGGGAACTCCGGGACAGCAGGGGGATGGCTACACCTTC.

This clonotype has just one count. The junction does not match germline at one end; this may be a read error. The chain has TRBV7-6 and TRBJ1-4; tentative D call: TRBD1 (5 bases). Germline CDR1 and CDR2: SGHVS and FNYEAQ. The CDR3 is made up of 16 amino acids. The CDR3 sequence is CASSPGPAAANEKRFF. As DNA, the CDR3 is TGTGCCAGCAGCCCAGGGCCCGCGGCGGCTAATGAAAAACGGTTTTTT.

This clonotype has just a few counts. The rearrangement joins TRBV28 to TRBJ1-2; a possible D gene is TRBD1 (6 bases). The germline V gene has CDR1 MDHEN and CDR2 SYDVKM. CDR3 length: 15 residues. The V end was cut by 2 bases, the J end by 4 bases, with 14 bases between. DNA of the CDR3: TGTGCCAGCAGTTTAAGGGGGGCAGCAACCTATGGCTACACCTTC. Amino acid sequence: CASSLRGAATYGYTF.

The rearrangement joins TRBV18 to TRBJ1-2; D gene uncertain. The CDR3 loop spans 18 amino acids. Germline CDR1 KGHSH, CDR2 LQKENI. The ends were cut back, 3 bases at V and 4 bases at J, with 24 bases in the middle. DNA for the CDR3: TGTGCCAGCTCACCGACCTTGCAGTTGGCAGGACCGCTCTATGGCTACACCTTC. It encodes CASSPTLQLAGPLYGYTF.

The chain couples TRBV20-1 to TRBJ1-4; no definite D call. V dropped 3 bases and J dropped 6 bases, with 14 bases sitting between them. CDR1 and CDR2 (germline): DFQATT, SNEGSKA (reference sequence). CDR3 size: 14 residues. CDR3 sequence reads: CSASSPPLDEKLFF. The CDR3 DNA is TGCAGTGCTAGTTCCCCCCCGTTGGATGAAAAACTGTTTTTT.

The chain employs TRBV20-1 and TRBJ2-1; D is unclear. CDR3 length: 14 residues. Germline values: CDR1 DFQATT, CDR2 SNEGSKA (reference sequence). The germline V and J ends were trimmed by 1 base and 0 bases, with 7 bases remaining between them. The CDR3 DNA reads TGCAGTGCTAGAGCGCCCAACTCCTACAATGAGCAGTTCTTC. Translating it yields CSARAPNSYNEQFF.

This clonotype has more than one count but fewer than ten. This rearrangement joins TRBV6-2 or TRBV6-3 to TRBJ2-7; tentatively, D is TRBD2 (6 bases). From germline, CDR1 is MNHEY and CDR2 SVGEGT. Trimming removed 5 bases at V and 3 bases at J, with 11 bases between. This CDR3 is built from 13 residues. CDR3 nucleotides: TGTGCCAGCAGTAGGGCGGGGCTCTACGAGCAGTACTTC. Protein: CASSRAGLYEQYF.

This clonotype has just a few counts. V usage is TRBV29-1 and J usage is TRBJ2-7; 11 bases agree with TRBD2. This CDR3 is 15 amino acids long. V was pared by 6 bases and J by 3 bases, with 10 bases of the junction left unmatched. The germline CDR1 and CDR2 sequences are SQVTM and ANQGSEA. The CDR3 DNA sequence: TGCAGCGTGACCTTTGGGACTAGCGGATACTACGAGCAGTACTTC. Its translation: CSVTFGTSGYYEQYF.

The chain has TRBV7-2 and TRBJ1-2, with 11 nucleotides matching TRBD1. Germline assignment: CDR1 SGHTA and CDR2 FQGNSA. V lost 3 bases to trimming and J lost 4 bases; unmatched junction nucleotides: 13. This CDR3 has 18 residues. The CDR3 loop reads CASSFYRDRGFRVYGYTF. DNA for the CDR3: TGTGCCAGCAGCTTTTACCGGGACAGGGGGTTCCGGGTCTATGGCTACACCTTC.

The chain links TRBV28 to TRBJ2-7, with D unclear. CDR3 length: 14 amino acids. Trimming removed 3 bases at V and 2 bases at J, with 11 bases between. CDR1 and CDR2 from the germline V gene are MDHEN and SYDVKM. In DNA, the CDR3 is TGTGCCAGCAGTTTCACCCAGAGCCCCTACGAGCAGTACTTC. Encoded protein: CASSFTQSPYEQYF.

This chain joins TRBV25-1 and TRBJ2-7; 9 bases map to TRBD1. V lost 4 bases and J lost 2; bases outside the gene matches: 3. The germline gives CDR1 MGHDK, CDR2 SYGVNS. The length of the CDR3 is 14 residues. This chain's CDR3 is CASSARDRAYEQYF. The CDR3 bases are TGTGCCAGCAGTGCCCGGGACAGGGCCTACGAGCAGTACTTC.

V usage is TRBV20-1 and J usage is TRBJ2-7, with 8 positions matching TRBD2. Germline V gene sequence: CDR1 DFQATT, CDR2 SNEGSKA (reference sequence). The CDR3 has 13 residues. With V trimmed by 3 bases and J by 2 bases, 3 bases remained unmatched. CDR3 bases: TGCAGTGCTAGTTCGGGACTAGCCTACGAGCAGTACTTC. Its protein product is CSASSGLAYEQYF.

This rearrangement joins TRBV5-1 to TRBJ2-1, with 9 nucleotides matching TRBD2. CDR3 length equals 16 residues. In germline, CDR1 is SGHRS, CDR2 YFSETQ. With V trimmed by 1 base and J by 4 bases, 6 bases remained unmatched. The CDR3 DNA follows: TGCGCCAGCAGCTTGTCCGCGGGAGGGCAGTACAATGAGCAGTTCTTC. The encoded protein is CASSLSAGGQYNEQFF.

This chain links TRBV20-1 with TRBJ2-3; 8 bases agree with TRBD1. The CDR3 has 17 amino acids. V lost 4 bases to trimming and J lost 0 bases; unmatched junction nucleotides: 12. CDR1 DFQATT and CDR2 SNEGSKA come from the germline V gene (reference sequence). The CDR3 reads CSANQRQGIPSTDTQYF. CDR3 sequence (DNA): TGCAGTGCTAACCAGAGACAGGGGATCCCTAGCACAGATACGCAGTATTTT.

Of note for this clonotype: At one end, the junction sequence differs from germline, possibly due to a read error. The V and J genes are TRBV14 and TRBJ2-7, with D maybe TRBD1 (6 bases). Germline values: CDR1 SGHDN, CDR2 FVKESK. The CDR3 is 14 residues long. Here the CDR3 reads CASSQGRGSNEQYF. For the CDR3, the DNA is TGTGCCAGCAGCCAAGGCAGGGGCTCCAACGAGCAGTACTTC.

The rearrangement joins TRBV20-1 to TRBJ1-5; 8 bases are a match to TRBD1. The CDR3 extends over 14 amino acids. Germline CDR1 is DFQATT and CDR2 is SNEGSKA (reference sequence). Unmatched junction bases numbered 7, after V lost 5 bases and J lost 4 bases. CDR3: CSACQGARNQPQHF. The CDR3 DNA follows: TGCAGTGCTTGCCAGGGGGCTCGAAATCAGCCCCAGCATTTT.

This chain connects TRBV20-1 to TRBJ1-2; 9 positions match TRBD1. This CDR3 has 15 amino acids. V shed 3 bases and J 5 bases; nucleotides not matched to a gene: 10. From germline, CDR1 is DFQATT and CDR2 SNEGSKA (reference sequence). The CDR3 loop reads CSASLPTGGFYGYTF. The CDR3 coding sequence is TGCAGTGCTAGTCTCCCGACAGGGGGGTTTTATGGCTACACCTTC.

The genes are TRBV27 and TRBJ2-2; the D gene is possibly TRBD2 (6 bases). This CDR3 contains 16 residues. V lost 4 bases and J lost 5, with 17 bases in between. Germline V gene sequence: CDR1 MNHEY, CDR2 SMNVEV (reference sequence). CDR3 in DNA: TGTGCCAGCAGTTACCCTAGCGAGAGTCGAACCGGGGAGCTGTTTTTT. Translation: CASSYPSESRTGELFF.

This chain joins TRBV7-2 and TRBJ1-1; perhaps TRBD1 as D (6 bases). The CDR3 sequence is 15 residues long. Between the trimmed V and J ends, which lost 0 bases and 5 bases, there was a span of 13 bases. The germline gives CDR1 SGHTA, CDR2 FQGNSA. The CDR3 DNA follows: TGTGCCAGCAGCTTAGCGAGTACAGGGAGGACTGAAGCTTTCTTT. It translates to CASSLASTGRTEAFF.